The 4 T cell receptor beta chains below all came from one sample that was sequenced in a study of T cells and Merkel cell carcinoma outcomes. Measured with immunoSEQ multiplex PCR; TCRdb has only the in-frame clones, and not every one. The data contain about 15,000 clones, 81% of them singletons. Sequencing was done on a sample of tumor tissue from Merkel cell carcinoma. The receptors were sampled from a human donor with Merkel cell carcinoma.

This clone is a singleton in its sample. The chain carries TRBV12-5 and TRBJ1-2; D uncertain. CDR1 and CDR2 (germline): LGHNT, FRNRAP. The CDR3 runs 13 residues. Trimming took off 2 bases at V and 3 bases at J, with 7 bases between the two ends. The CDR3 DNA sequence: TGTGCTAGTGGTTTGCAAACAGACTATGGCTACACCTTC. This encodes CASGLQTDYGYTF.

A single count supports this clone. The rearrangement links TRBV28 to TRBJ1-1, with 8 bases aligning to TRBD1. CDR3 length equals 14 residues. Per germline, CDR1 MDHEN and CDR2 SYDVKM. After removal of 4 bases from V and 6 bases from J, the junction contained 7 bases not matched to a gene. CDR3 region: CASSSGQGHSEAFF. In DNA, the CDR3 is TGTGCCAGCAGTTCCGGACAGGGTCACTCTGAAGCTTTCTTT.

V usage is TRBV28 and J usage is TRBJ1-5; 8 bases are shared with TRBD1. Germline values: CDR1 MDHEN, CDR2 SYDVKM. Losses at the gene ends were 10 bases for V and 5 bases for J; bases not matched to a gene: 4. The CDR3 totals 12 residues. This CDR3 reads CATVTGDQPQHF. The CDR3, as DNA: TGTGCCACCGTGACAGGGGATCAGCCCCAGCATTTT.

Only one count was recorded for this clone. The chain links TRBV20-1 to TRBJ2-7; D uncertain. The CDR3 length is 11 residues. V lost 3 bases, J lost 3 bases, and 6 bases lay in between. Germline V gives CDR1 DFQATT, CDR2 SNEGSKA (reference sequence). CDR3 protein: CSARYYYEQYF. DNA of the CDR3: TGCAGTGCTAGGTACTACTACGAGCAGTACTTC.